This T cell receptor (beta chain) was documented in a study of monozygotic twins with inflammatory bowel disease (dated by TCRdb to the late 2010s). About the full investigation: The complete study included about 30 monozygotic twin pairs: 19 IBD-discordant Danish pairs and nine German pairs, of which four were IBD-concordant and five were IBD-discordant. Each individual had, on average, about 151 000 unique TCRalpha sequences and 181 000 unique TCRbeta sequences available for analysis. Disease-associated traits were sought mainly through comparisons between IBD patients and their genetically identical healthy co-twins within discordant pairs. Here is what the overall study found, with its caveats: Background noise and inter-individual variability may have been introduced into the repertoires by the differing immunosuppressive treatments among patients. IBD patients shared fewer clonotypes with other individuals than healthy twins did, most markedly in patients showing signs of disease activity. Different T cell subtypes could not be distinguished in the analysis. No single strong signal or clonotype linked to IBD turned up in the results, so the idea that one exists was not supported. A decrease in TCRbeta repertoire diversity, as measured by inverse Simpson index, was observed in IBD patients compared with their healthy co-twins. Concordant and discordant twins showed no difference in repertoire similarity, possibly because of limited statistical power.

For this clonotype: This receptor's antigen is unknown.

A roughly 2.7 ml peripheral blood sample was drawn into PAXgene tubes per donor and stored at -80°C. Without any T cell sorting, total RNA was extracted from whole blood using the PAXgene blood miRNA kit on an automated QIAcube. Peripheral blood from monozygotic twin pairs concordant or discordant for inflammatory bowel disease was subjected to deep TCRalpha and TCRbeta repertoire profiling with unique molecular barcoding. Smoking habits were recorded for all twin pairs, and each individual was classified as a current, former or never smoker. Receptor libraries were prepared by 5' RACE. Preparation of each TCR library used approximately 3,500 ng of total RNA. cDNA was synthesized with SMARTScribe reverse transcriptase in eight separate reactions per sample. During cDNA synthesis, unique molecular identifiers containing a 6-nucleotide sample barcode were introduced by template switching. Two nested PCRs of approximately 16 and 10 cycles amplified the TCRalpha and TCRbeta cDNA, and bead purification followed each PCR. Before amplification, the cDNA was treated with uracil DNA-glycosylase and purified using the QIAquick PCR purification kit. The second PCR added Illumina TruSeq-compatible adapters along with sample-specific barcodes. Library quality and concentration were assessed using TapeStation and Qubit, and 5 to 6 ng of each library was pooled. The pooled libraries were sequenced with 2 x 100 bp reads and custom sequencing primers on an Illumina HiSeq2500 single-index Rapid Run. Per the original workflow: UMI-based consensus assembly with MiGEC version 1.2.6 was used to correct PCR and sequencing errors. V(D)J alignment, clonotype assembly and CDR3 extraction were performed with MiXCR version 2.1.1. To normalise gene usage, clonotype sharing and MAIT/NKT TCR abundance, the top 1000, 10 000 and 20 000 clonotypes in each sample were analysed. After downsampling to 27 000 UMIs, diversity was calculated as the inverse Simpson index using the vegan R package. Paired Mann-Whitney U tests were applied to discordant twin pairs, with Benjamini-Hochberg correction for multiple testing. Based on TCRdb reprocessing of the reads, there is one entry per CDR3 protein sequence, and DNA is missing. The V and J calls, along with clone size, are taken from TCRdb and not from the paper's own processing. The sample's records list about 200,000 distinct CDR3 sequences. Of the sample, around 7.6% falls within the top ten clones.

Source material: blood. The TCR originated in a human donor with ulcerative colitis or Crohn's disease, or a healthy co-twin of an affected twin (not recorded which).

This receptor has the CDR3 CATEAPSYNEQFF. The chain links TRBV10-3 with TRBJ2-1. Reading the germline V gene gives CDR1 ENHRY and CDR2 SYGVKD. Reading from cysteine to phenylalanine, the CDR3 counts 13 amino acids. The entry carries no DNA sequence.